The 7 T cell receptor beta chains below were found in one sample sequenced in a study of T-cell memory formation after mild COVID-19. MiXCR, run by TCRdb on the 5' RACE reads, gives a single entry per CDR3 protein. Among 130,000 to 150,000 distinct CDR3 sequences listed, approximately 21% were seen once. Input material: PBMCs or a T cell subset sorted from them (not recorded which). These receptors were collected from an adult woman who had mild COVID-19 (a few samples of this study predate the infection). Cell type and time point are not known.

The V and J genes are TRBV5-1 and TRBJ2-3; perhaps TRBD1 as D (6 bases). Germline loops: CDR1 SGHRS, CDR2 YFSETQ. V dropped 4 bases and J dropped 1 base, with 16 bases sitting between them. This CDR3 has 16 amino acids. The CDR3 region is CASSIPQGHRTDTQYF. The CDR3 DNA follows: TGCGCCAGCAGCATTCCACAGGGCCACCGCACAGATACGCAGTATTTT.

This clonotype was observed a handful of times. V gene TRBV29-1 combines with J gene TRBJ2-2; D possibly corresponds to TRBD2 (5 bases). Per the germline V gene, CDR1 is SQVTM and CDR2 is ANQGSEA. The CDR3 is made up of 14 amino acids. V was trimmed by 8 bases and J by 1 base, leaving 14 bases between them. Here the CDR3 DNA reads TGCAGCTGTCGGGCGGGTCAGAACACCGGGGAGCTGTTTTTT. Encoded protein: CSCRAGQNTGELFF.

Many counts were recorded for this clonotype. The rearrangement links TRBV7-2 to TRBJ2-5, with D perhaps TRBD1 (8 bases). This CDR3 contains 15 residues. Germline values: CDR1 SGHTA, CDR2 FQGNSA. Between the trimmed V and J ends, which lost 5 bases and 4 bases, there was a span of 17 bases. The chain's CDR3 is CASSQRTGRVETQYF. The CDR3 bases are TGTGCCAGCAGCCAACGGACAGGGAGGGTAGAGACCCAGTACTTC. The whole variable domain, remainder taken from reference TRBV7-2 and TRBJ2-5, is GAGVSQSPSNKVTEKGKDVELRCDPISGHTALYWYRQSLGQGLEFLIYFQGNSAPDKSGLPSDRFSAERTGGSVSTLTIQRTQQEDSAVYLCASSQRTGRVETQYFGPGTRLLVL.

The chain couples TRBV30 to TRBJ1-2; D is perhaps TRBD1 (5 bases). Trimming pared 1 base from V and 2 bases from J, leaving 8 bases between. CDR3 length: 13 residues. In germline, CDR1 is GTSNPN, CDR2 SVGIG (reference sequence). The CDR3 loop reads CAWSDRDNYGYTF. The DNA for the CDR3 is TGTGCCTGGAGTGACCGGGACAACTATGGCTACACCTTC.

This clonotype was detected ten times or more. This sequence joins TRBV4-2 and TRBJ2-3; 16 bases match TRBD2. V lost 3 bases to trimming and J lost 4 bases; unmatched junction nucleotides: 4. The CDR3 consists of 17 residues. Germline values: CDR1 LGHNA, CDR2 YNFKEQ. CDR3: CASSQGLAGGPADTQYF. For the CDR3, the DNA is TGTGCCAGCAGCCAGGGACTAGCGGGAGGGCCGGCAGATACGCAGTATTTT.

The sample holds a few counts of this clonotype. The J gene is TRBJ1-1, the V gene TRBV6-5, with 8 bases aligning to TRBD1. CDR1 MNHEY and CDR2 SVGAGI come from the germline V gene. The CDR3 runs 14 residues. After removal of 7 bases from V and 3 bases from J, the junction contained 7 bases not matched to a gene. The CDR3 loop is CASIRDRGYTEAFF. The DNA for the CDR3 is TGTGCCAGCATCAGAGACAGGGGTTACACTGAAGCTTTCTTT.

CDR3 DNA sequence: TGTGCCAGCAGTCCCAGGGAAGGCAGCGACCAGCCCCAGCATTTT. It translates to CASSPREGSDQPQHF. This chain links TRBV7-8 with TRBJ1-5; the D gene is possibly TRBD1 (5 bases). Germline V CDR1 and CDR2: SGHVS, FQNEAQ. V was pared by 6 bases and J by 7 bases, with 19 bases between. CDR3 length: 15 residues.